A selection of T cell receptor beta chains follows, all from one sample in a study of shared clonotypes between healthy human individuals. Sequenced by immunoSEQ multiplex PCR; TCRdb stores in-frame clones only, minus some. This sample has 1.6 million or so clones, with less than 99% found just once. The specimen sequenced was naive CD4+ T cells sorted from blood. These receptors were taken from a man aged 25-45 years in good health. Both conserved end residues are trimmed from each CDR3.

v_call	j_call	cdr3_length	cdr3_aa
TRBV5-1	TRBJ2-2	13	ASSLGSVNTGELF
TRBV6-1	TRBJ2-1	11	ASSVSLYNEQF
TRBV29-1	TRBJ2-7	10	SVVWGSYEQY
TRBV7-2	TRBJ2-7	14	ASSHGDRPRSYEQY
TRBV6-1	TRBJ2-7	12	ASGKDRESYEQY
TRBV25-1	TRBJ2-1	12	ASSNRDRGHEQF
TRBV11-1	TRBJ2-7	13	ASSSSGLIVGEQY
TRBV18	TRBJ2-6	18	ATTPYEGTGSLTGANVLT
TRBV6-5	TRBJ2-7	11	ASSPGHSYEQY
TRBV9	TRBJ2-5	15	ASSVGGQAGTQETQY
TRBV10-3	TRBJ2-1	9	AIAGMNEQF
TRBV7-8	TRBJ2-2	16	ASSFKAGTAANTGELF
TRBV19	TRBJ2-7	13	ASSPGFDSYYEQY
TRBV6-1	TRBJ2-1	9	ASSVPVEQF
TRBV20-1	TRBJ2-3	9	SAPFGDTQY
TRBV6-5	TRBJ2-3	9	ASRTSDTQY
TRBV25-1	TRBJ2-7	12	ASSVSGTFVEQY
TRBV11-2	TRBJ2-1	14	ASSLGAGPHYNEQF
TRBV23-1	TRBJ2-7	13	ASGLRRGLGYEQY
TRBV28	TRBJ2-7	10	ASSLTTYEQY
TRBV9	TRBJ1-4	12	ASSVGSTGEKLF
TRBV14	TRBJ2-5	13	ASSLHQGVQETQY
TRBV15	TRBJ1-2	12	ATSRDLDGYGYT
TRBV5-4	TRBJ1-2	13	ASSLERHLNYGYT
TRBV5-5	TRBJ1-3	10	ASSFSGNTIY
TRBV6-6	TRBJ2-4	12	ASRLEGVENIQY
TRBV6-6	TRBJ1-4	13	ASSLTGTGDEKLF
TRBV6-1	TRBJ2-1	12	ATYPLSSYNEQF
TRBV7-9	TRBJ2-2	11	ASSSSGTGELF
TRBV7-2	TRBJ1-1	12	ASSKQGLGTEAF
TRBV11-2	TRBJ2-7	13	ASSLQEQRAYEQY
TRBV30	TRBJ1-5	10	AWSVRGQPQH
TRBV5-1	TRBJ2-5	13	ASTLSGTEGETQY
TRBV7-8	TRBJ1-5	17	ASSFLRGTGDGSNQPQH
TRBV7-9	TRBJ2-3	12	ASNRDRSTDTQY
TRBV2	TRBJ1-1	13	ASREPTGPGTEAF
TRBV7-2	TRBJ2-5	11	ASSPGGVETQY
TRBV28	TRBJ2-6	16	ASSLFSPGVSGANVLT
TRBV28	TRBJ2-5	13	ASRPPGTVQETQY
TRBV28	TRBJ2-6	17	ASSPLLSRPISGANVLT
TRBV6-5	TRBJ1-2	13	ASRAGRDRARGYT
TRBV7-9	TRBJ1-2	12	ASSLSYPQGGYT
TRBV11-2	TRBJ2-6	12	ASSFQTGANVLT
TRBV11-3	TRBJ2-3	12	ASSWGQPADTQY
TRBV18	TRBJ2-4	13	ASSPERLAKNIQY
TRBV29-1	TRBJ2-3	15	SVEGGLAGVHAYTQY
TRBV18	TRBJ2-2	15	ASSPPTSFLATGELF
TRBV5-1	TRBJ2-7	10	ASSTDSYEQY
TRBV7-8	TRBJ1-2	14	ASSLGWQGANYGYT
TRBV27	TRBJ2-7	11	ASSPAGSGEQY
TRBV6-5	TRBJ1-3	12	ASQTGTSGNTIY
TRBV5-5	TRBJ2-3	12	ASSSKTYTDTQY
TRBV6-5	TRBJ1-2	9	ASRIGQGYT
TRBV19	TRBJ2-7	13	ASSGAGRSSYEQY
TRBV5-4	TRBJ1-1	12	ASSAAYRAPEAF
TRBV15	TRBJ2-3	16	ATSHPKEAWRTADTQY
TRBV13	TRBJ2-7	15	ASSLAGGRKAFHEQY